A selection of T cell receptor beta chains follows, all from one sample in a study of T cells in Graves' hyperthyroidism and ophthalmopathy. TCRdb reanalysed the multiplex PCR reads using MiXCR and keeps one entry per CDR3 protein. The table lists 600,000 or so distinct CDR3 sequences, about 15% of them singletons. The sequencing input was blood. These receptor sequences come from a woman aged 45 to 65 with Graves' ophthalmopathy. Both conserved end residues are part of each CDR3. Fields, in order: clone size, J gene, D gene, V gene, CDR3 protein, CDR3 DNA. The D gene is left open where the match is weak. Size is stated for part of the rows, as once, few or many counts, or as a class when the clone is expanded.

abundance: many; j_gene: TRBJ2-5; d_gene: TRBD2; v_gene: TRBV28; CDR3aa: CASSSFGRLAGRGETQYF; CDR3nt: TGTGCCAGCAGTTCCTTCGGGCGACTAGCGGGAAGGGGAGAGACCCAGTACTTC
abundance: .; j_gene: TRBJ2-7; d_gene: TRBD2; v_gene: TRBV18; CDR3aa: CASSQPSGREEQYF; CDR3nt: TGTGCCAGCAGCCAACCTAGCGGGAGGGAAGAGCAGTACTTC
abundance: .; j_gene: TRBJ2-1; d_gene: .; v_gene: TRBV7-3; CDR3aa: CASSLSASSYDEQFF; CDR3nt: TGTGCCAGCAGCTTGTCTGCCAGCTCCTACGATGAGCAGTTCTTC
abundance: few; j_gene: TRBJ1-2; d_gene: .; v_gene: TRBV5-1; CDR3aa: CASSFTGRDFYGYTF; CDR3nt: TGCGCCAGCAGCTTCACGGGACGGGATTTCTATGGCTACACCTTC
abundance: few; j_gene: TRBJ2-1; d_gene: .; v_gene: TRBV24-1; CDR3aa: CATSETGTLINEQFF; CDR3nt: TGTGCCACCAGTGAAACAGGGACCCTCATCAATGAGCAGTTCTTC
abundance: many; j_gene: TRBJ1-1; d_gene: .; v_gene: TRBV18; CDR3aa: CASSIQGMNTEAFF; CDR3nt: TGTGCCAGCTCAATTCAGGGGATGAACACTGAAGCTTTCTTT
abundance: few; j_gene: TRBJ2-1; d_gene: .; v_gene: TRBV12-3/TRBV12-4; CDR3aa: CASSLAVGHEQFF; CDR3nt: TGTGCCAGCAGTTTAGCGGTAGGACATGAGCAGTTCTTC
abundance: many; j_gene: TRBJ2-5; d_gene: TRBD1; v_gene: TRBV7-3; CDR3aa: CASSLTGGQETQYF; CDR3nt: TGTGCCAGCAGTCTGACAGGGGGCCAAGAGACCCAGTACTTC
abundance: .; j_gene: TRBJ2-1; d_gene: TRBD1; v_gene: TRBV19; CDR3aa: CASSIRVGGQGSSYNEQFF; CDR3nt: TGTGCCAGTAGTATACGGGTAGGGGGACAGGGGTCTTCCTACAATGAGCAGTTCTTC
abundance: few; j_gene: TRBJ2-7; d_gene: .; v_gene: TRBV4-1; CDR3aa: CASSQVFASLEQYF; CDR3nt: TGCGCCAGCAGCCAAGTGTTTGCTTCCCTCGAGCAGTACTTC
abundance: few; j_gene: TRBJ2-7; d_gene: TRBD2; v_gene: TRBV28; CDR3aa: CASRGMGGRAYGYEQYF; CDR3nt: TGTGCCAGCAGGGGGATGGGTGGGAGGGCATATGGGTACGAGCAGTACTTC
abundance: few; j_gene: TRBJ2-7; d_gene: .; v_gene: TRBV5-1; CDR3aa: CASSATGSSYEQYF; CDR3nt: TGCGCCAGCAGCGCCACAGGGAGCTCCTACGAGCAGTACTTC
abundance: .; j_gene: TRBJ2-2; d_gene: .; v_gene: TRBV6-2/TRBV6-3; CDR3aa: CASRAPQGWANTGELFF; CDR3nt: TGTGCCAGCAGAGCACCCCAGGGCTGGGCCAACACCGGGGAGCTGTTTTTT
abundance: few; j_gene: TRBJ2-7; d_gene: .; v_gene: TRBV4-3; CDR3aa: CASSQERGAYYEQYF; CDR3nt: TGCGCCAGCAGCCAAGAGAGGGGCGCGTACTACGAGCAGTACTTC
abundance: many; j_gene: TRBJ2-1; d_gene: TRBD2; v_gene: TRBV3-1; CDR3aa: CASSQVVSGRYNEQFF; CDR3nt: TGTGCCAGCAGCCAAGTGGTTAGCGGGAGGTACAATGAGCAGTTCTTC
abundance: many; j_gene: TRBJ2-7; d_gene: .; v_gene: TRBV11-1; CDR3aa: CASAPHGTSSYEQYF; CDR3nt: TGTGCCAGCGCCCCACACGGAACTAGCTCCTACGAGCAGTACTTC
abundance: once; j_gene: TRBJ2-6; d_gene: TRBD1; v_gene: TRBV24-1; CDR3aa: CATSDPGQSGANVLTF; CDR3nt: TGTGCCACCAGTGACCCGGGACAGTCTGGGGCCAACGTCCTGACTTTC
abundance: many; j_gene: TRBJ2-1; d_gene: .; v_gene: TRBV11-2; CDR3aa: CASSGLTAERGSNEQFF; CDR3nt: TGTGCCAGCAGCGGCCTCACCGCGGAGAGGGGATCCAATGAGCAGTTCTTC
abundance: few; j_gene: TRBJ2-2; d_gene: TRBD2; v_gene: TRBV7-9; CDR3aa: CAKGTSGNTGELFF; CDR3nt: TGTGCCAAGGGGACTAGCGGGAACACCGGGGAGCTGTTTTTT
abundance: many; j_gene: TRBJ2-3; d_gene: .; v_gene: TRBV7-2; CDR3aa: CASSFPVESPTDTQYF; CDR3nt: TGTGCCAGCAGCTTCCCTGTGGAAAGTCCCACAGATACGCAGTATTTT
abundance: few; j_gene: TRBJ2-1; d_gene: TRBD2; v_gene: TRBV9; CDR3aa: CASSVGTRNEQFF; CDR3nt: TGTGCCAGCAGCGTAGGGACTAGAAATGAGCAGTTCTTC
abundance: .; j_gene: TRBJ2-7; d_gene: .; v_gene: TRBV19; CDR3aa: CASSIGRVQDSYEQYF; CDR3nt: TGTGCCAGTAGTATAGGCCGGGTCCAAGACTCCTACGAGCAGTACTTC
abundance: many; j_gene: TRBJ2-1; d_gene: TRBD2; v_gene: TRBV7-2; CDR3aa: CASSLGASGRALSYNEQFF; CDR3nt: TGTGCCAGCAGCTTAGGTGCTAGCGGGAGGGCTTTATCCTACAATGAGCAGTTCTTC
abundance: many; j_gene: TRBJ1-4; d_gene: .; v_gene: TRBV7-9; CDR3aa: CASSSRSGANEKLFF; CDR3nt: TGTGCCAGCAGCTCCAGGTCGGGTGCTAATGAAAAACTGTTTTTT
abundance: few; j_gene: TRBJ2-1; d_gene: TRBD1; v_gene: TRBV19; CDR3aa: CASSIFPGQGYNEQFF; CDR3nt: TGTGCCAGTAGTATCTTTCCGGGACAGGGGTACAATGAGCAGTTCTTC
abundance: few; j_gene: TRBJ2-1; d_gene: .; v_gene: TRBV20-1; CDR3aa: CSPTGGWDSYNEQFF; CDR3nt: TGCAGCCCGACGGGCGGGTGGGACTCCTACAATGAGCAGTTCTTC
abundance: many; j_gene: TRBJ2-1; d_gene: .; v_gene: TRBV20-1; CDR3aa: CSVRDRQGGYNEQFF; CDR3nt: TGCAGTGTCAGAGACAGACAGGGAGGCTACAATGAGCAGTTCTTC
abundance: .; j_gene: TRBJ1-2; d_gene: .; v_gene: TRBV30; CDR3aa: CAWSEGGIGYGYTF; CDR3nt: TGTGCCTGGAGTGAGGGGGGAATAGGCTATGGCTACACCTTC
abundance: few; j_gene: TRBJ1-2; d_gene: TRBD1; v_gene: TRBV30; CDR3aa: CAWSLGQGNYGYTF; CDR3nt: TGTGCCTGGAGTTTAGGACAGGGGAACTATGGCTACACCTTC
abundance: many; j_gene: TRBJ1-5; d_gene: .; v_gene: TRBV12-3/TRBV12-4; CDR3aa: CASSLRGKNQPQHF; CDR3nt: TGTGCCAGCAGTCTCCGGGGGAAGAATCAGCCCCAGCATTTT
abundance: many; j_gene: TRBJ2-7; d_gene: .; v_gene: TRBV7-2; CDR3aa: CASSSYYEQYF; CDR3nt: TGTGCCAGCAGCTCCTACTACGAGCAGTACTTC